Listed below are T cell receptor beta chains from one sample, sequenced in a study of blood T cell repertoires in COVID-19. The table came from immunoSEQ multiplex PCR; TCRdb's copy has only in-frame clones and leaves some out. This sample carries 88,000 or so clones, roughly 77% of them seen once, and the ten largest clones take more than 20%. Source material: peripheral blood. All receptors derive from a human donor in a cohort sampled during active COVID-19. Each CDR3 is given with its conserved first and last residue. Fields, in order: clone size, J gene, V gene, D gene, CDR3 protein, CDR3 DNA. D genes are given only for firm matches. Some rows have no size entry. The others give once, few or many, or a class for an expanded clone.

size: few
J: TRBJ2-6
V: TRBV7-2
D: -
CDR3: CASSLGVTGANVLTF
DNA: TGTGCCAGCAGCTTGGGCGTAACTGGGGCCAACGTCCTGACTTTC

size: once
J: TRBJ2-5
V: TRBV10-2
D: -
CDR3: CASGGTSKQETQYF
DNA: TGCGCCAGCGGCGGTACTAGCAAACAAGAGACCCAGTACTTC

size: -
J: TRBJ1-5
V: TRBV19
D: -
CDR3: CASTQGTQPQHF
DNA: TGTGCCAGTACACAGGGTACTCAGCCCCAGCATTTT

size: -
J: TRBJ1-6
V: TRBV2
D: -
CDR3: CASRYESSYNSPLHF
DNA: TGTGCCAGCAGGTACGAGAGCTCCTATAATTCACCCCTCCACTTT

size: few
J: TRBJ1-4
V: TRBV14
D: -
CDR3: CASSQDYRVGEKLFF
DNA: TGTGCCAGCAGCCAAGATTACAGGGTGGGAGAAAAACTGTTTTTT

size: -
J: TRBJ2-7
V: TRBV10-3
D: -
CDR3: CAIQDTGRYEQYF
DNA: TGTGCCATCCAGGATACGGGAAGGTACGAGCAGTACTTC

size: -
J: TRBJ2-1
V: TRBV2
D: -
CDR3: CASSELNGSYNEQFF
DNA: TGTGCCAGCAGTGAGTTAAACGGTTCCTACAATGAGCAGTTCTTC

size: -
J: TRBJ1-1
V: TRBV7-6
D: TRBD1
CDR3: CASSLRQGTGEAFF
DNA: TGTGCCAGCAGCCTCCGACAGGGGACGGGAGAAGCTTTCTTT

size: -
J: TRBJ2-1
V: TRBV28
D: -
CDR3: CASSLPLALYNEQFF
DNA: TGTGCCAGCAGTTTACCGCTAGCACTTTACAATGAGCAGTTCTTC

size: -
J: TRBJ2-5
V: TRBV28
D: TRBD2
CDR3: CASSSTGTSLTQYF
DNA: TGTGCCAGCAGTTCAACCGGGACTAGCCTGACCCAGTACTTC

size: -
J: TRBJ1-4
V: TRBV5-5
D: -
CDR3: CASSPTGVVREKLFF
DNA: TGTGCCAGCAGTCCCACCGGGGTAGTTCGTGAAAAACTGTTTTTT

size: -
J: TRBJ1-3
V: TRBV6-5
D: -
CDR3: CASSQNPNTIYF
DNA: TGTGCCAGCAGCCAGAATCCAAACACCATATATTTT

size: -
J: TRBJ2-7
V: TRBV5-1
D: TRBD1
CDR3: CASSLEWDRREQYF
DNA: TGCGCCAGCAGCTTGGAGTGGGACAGGCGCGAGCAGTACTTC

size: -
J: TRBJ2-1
V: TRBV24-1
D: -
CDR3: CATRDIYYNEQFF
DNA: TGTGCCACTCGGGACATCTATTACAATGAGCAGTTCTTC

size: -
J: TRBJ2-1
V: TRBV11-3
D: TRBD2
CDR3: CASSPGLANNEQFF
DNA: TGTGCCAGCAGCCCGGGACTAGCAAACAATGAGCAGTTCTTC

size: -
J: TRBJ2-1
V: TRBV11-3
D: TRBD2
CDR3: CASSLGAGVDNEQFF
DNA: TGTGCCAGCAGCTTAGGGGCGGGAGTGGACAATGAGCAGTTCTTC

size: -
J: TRBJ2-7
V: TRBV4-2
D: TRBD2
CDR3: CASSQRSGSVYEQYF
DNA: TGTGCCAGCAGCCAACGTAGCGGGAGTGTTTACGAGCAGTACTTC

size: once
J: TRBJ2-1
V: TRBV2
D: -
CDR3: CASSEARDFSIEQFF
DNA: TGTGCCAGCAGTGAGGCCCGGGACTTTTCGATTGAGCAGTTCTTC

size: -
J: TRBJ2-3
V: TRBV7-8
D: -
CDR3: CASSPTGSYTQYF
DNA: TGTGCCAGCAGCCCTACAGGGTCATATACGCAGTATTTT

size: -
J: TRBJ2-1
V: TRBV7-3
D: -
CDR3: CASSPRRSSYNEQFF
DNA: TGTGCCAGCAGCCCACGACGGAGCTCCTACAATGAGCAGTTCTTC

size: -
J: TRBJ1-1
V: TRBV7-9
D: TRBD1
CDR3: CASSSRTGGRRAEAFF
DNA: TGTGCCAGCAGCTCCCGGACAGGGGGCAGGAGGGCTGAAGCTTTCTTT

size: -
J: TRBJ1-3
V: TRBV18
D: -
CDR3: CASSTSQEPGNTIYF
DNA: TGTGCCAGCTCAACCTCACAGGAGCCTGGAAACACCATATATTTT